This T cell receptor beta chain was captured by sequencing in a study of blood T cell repertoires in COVID-19. The data were produced by immunoSEQ multiplex PCR, yet TCRdb's version contains in-frame clones alone and is incomplete. The table lists under 250,000 clones, around 86% of them singletons. Trimming cost V 1 base and J 1 base; bases outside gene matches: 2. Germline lookup yields CDR1 KGHSH and CDR2 LQKENI. The CDR3 consists of 17 residues. This receptor was taken from a man between 60 and 75 years old who had recovered from COVID-19. The rearrangement joins TRBV18 to TRBJ2-6; 9 positions agree with TRBD1. Material for sequencing was peripheral blood. The CDR3 here is CASSPQQGASGANVLTF. The CDR3 nucleotides are TGTGCCAGCTCACCACAACAGGGGGCTTCTGGGGCCAACGTCCTGACTTTC.